This passage covers 21 T cell receptor beta chains from one sample sequenced in a study of T cell changes during pregnancy in multiple sclerosis. TCRdb's table, derived via immunoSEQ multiplex PCR, lists solely in-frame clones and lacks some. The sample has around 50,000 clones, about 90% seen once. The specimen was CD4+ T cells from peripheral blood mononuclear cells, collected in the second trimester of pregnancy. These receptors came from a female donor with multiple sclerosis, enrolled in a pregnancy study.

The gene calls are TRBV30 and TRBJ2-3, with TRBD2 matching 7 bases. V shed 5 bases and J 0 bases; nucleotides not matched to a gene: 8. Germline V gene lookup returns CDR1 GTSNPN and CDR2 SVGIG (reference sequence). The CDR3 loop spans 15 amino acids. The CDR3 region has the DNA TGTGCCTGGGCAGCTCCCGGGGGGAGCACAGATACGCAGTATTTT. Translating gives CAWAAPGGSTDTQYF.

The chain is built from TRBV11-2 and TRBJ2-7, with D perhaps TRBD2 (5 bases). The V end lost 4 bases, the J end lost 4 bases, and 14 bases lay between the germline ends. The CDR3 contains 14 residues. CDR1 and CDR2 (germline): SGHAT, FQNNGV. The chain's CDR3 is CASSSLAGGYEQYF. The CDR3 DNA reads as TGTGCCAGCAGCTCCTTGGCGGGTGGGTACGAGCAGTACTTC.

The CDR3 region has the DNA TGTGCCAGTACAGGGGGGACCAAGTACGAGCAGTACTTC. Translated, it gives CASTGGTKYEQYF. The chain has TRBV19 and TRBJ2-7; possible D gene TRBD1, 7 bases. The CDR3 is made up of 13 amino acids. V gave up 7 bases and J gave up 4 bases, with 14 bases separating them. The germline CDR1 and CDR2 sequences are LNHDA and SQIVND (reference sequence).

V is TRBV19 and J is TRBJ1-5, with D possibly being TRBD1 (6 bases). Trimming stripped 3 bases from V and 0 bases from J, with 21 bases between. CDR3 length: 19 amino acids. CDR1 is LNHDA, CDR2 SQIVND, per germline (reference sequence). The CDR3 loop reads CASSIRSIQGGNSNQPQHF. CDR3 coding DNA: TGTGCCAGTAGTATTAGGTCCATACAGGGTGGGAATAGCAATCAGCCCCAGCATTTT.

The J gene is TRBJ1-2, the V gene TRBV5-1, with 8 bases fitting TRBD1. Germline assignment: CDR1 SGHRS and CDR2 YFSETQ. The CDR3 contains 14 residues. The trim removed 2 bases at V and 8 bases at J, leaving 8 bases unmatched. In nucleotides, the CDR3 is TGCGCCAGCAGCTTTAGAAGGGACAGGAGCGGCTACACCTTC. This gives the protein CASSFRRDRSGYTF.

This chain joins TRBV7-9 and TRBJ2-5; 10 nucleotides agree with TRBD1. Trimming removed 5 bases from V and 5 bases from J; junction bases left unmatched: 5. Germline V gives CDR1 SEHNR, CDR2 FQNEAQ (reference sequence). The CDR3 runs to 14 residues. The CDR3 sequence is CASSPDRGSETQYF. The CDR3 DNA reads TGTGCCAGCAGCCCGGACAGGGGGTCGGAGACCCAGTACTTC.

This chain joins TRBV28 and TRBJ1-5; 7 positions agree with TRBD1. The CDR3 is made up of 15 amino acids. Germline CDR1 and CDR2: MDHEN and SYDVKM. Trimming removed 2 bases from V and 5 bases from J; junction bases left unmatched: 6. The CDR3 sequence is CASSLRDRGHQPQHF. CDR3 bases: TGTGCCAGCAGTTTAAGGGACAGAGGGCATCAGCCCCAGCATTTT.

This clone was seen a single time. The CDR3, as DNA: TGTGCCAGCAGTCAGGACGGGGGGAACACTGAAGCTTTCTTT. This sequence encodes CASSQDGGNTEAFF. The chain recombines TRBV2 with TRBJ1-1; possible D gene TRBD1, 5 bases. Trimming shortened V by 5 bases and J by 1 base, and 11 bases separated the two germline ends. Per the germline V gene, CDR1 is SNHLY and CDR2 is FYNNEI. CDR3 length: 14 residues.

This clone was detected once. V usage is TRBV7-2 and J usage is TRBJ2-6; 9 bases map to TRBD1. Trimming cost V 5 bases and J 1 base; bases outside gene matches: 6. The CDR3 consists of 17 residues. Per germline, CDR1 SGHTA and CDR2 FQGNSA. CDR3 loop: CASSPGQGRSGANVLTF. In nucleotides, the CDR3 is TGTGCCAGCAGCCCCGGACAGGGGCGGTCTGGGGCCAACGTCCTGACTTTC.

CDR3 coding DNA: TGTGCTAGTGGTCTCCATAGCAGGGGCGTCCTATATGGCTACACCTTC. Protein product: CASGLHSRGVLYGYTF. V is TRBV12-5 and J is TRBJ1-2, with a tentative D call TRBD1 (6 bases). This CDR3 region has 16 residues. V was shortened by 5 bases and J by 5 bases, with 21 bases between the two germline ends. Germline V gene data show CDR1 as LGHNT and CDR2 as FRNRAP.

This clone was seen once. The chain employs TRBV9 and TRBJ2-1, with 10 nucleotides matching TRBD2. The CDR3 sequence is 16 residues long. The V and J ends lost 3 bases and 1 base, in that order; junction bases with no gene match: 4. Germline CDR1 and CDR2: SGDLS and YYNGEE. The CDR3 DNA follows: TGTGCCAGCAGCGATACTAGCGGGGCATCCTACAATGAGCAGTTCTTC. This codes for CASSDTSGASYNEQFF.

The V call is TRBV28, the J call TRBJ1-2; D perhaps matches TRBD1 (5 bases). The V and J ends lost 2 bases and 8 bases respectively, with 12 bases between them. In germline, CDR1 is MDHEN, CDR2 SYDVKM. The CDR3 contains 13 residues. The CDR3 loop is CASSLAGGEGYTF. For the CDR3, the DNA is TGTGCCAGCAGTTTAGCCGGGGGGGAGGGCTACACCTTC.

The rearrangement links TRBV6-1 to TRBJ1-5; 10 bases align to TRBD1. CDR3 length: 12 residues. Looked up from germline, CDR1 is MNHNS and CDR2 is SASEGT. After removal of 8 bases from V and 6 bases from J, the junction contained 1 base not matched to a gene. CDR3 sequence: CASRTGGQPQHF. As DNA, the CDR3 is TGTGCCAGCCGGACAGGGGGTCAGCCCCAGCATTTT.

This clone showed up just a few times. The CDR3 sequence is CASSSQAENTEAFF. The CDR3 nucleotides read TGCGCCAGCAGCTCACAGGCCGAGAACACTGAAGCTTTCTTT. The V gene is TRBV5-1, the J gene TRBJ1-1; weak D call: TRBD1 (5 bases). The V gene lost 3 bases and the J gene lost 1 base, with 10 bases spanning the gap. Per germline, CDR1 SGHRS and CDR2 YFSETQ. CDR3 size: 14 residues.

The chain couples TRBV5-8 to TRBJ2-1, with TRBD1 matching over 7 bases. Trimming at V came to 3 bases and at J to 4 bases, leaving 4 bases not matched to a gene. The CDR3 sequence is 14 residues long. Germline CDR1 and CDR2: SGHTS and YDEGEE. For the CDR3, the DNA is TGTGCCAGCAGCTATTTGACAGGGTACAATGAGCAGTTCTTC. The encoded protein is CASSYLTGYNEQFF.

The chain carries TRBV2 and TRBJ2-7; TRBD2 matches at 13 bases. This CDR3 has 16 amino acids. V gave up 6 bases and J gave up 2 bases; unmatched junction bases: 7. Germline loops: CDR1 SNHLY, CDR2 FYNNEI. The chain's CDR3 is CASRRGLAGSPYEQYF. As DNA, the CDR3 is TGTGCCAGCAGGAGGGGACTAGCGGGGAGTCCCTACGAGCAGTACTTC.

The chain carries TRBV27 and TRBJ2-3; maybe TRBD2 (6 bases). V was cut by 3 bases and J by 3 bases, with 7 bases left in between. CDR1 and CDR2 (germline): MNHEY, SMNVEV (reference sequence). The CDR3 spans 13 residues. CDR3 protein: CASSLGRTDTQYF. DNA for the CDR3: TGTGCCAGCAGTTTGGGGAGGACAGATACGCAGTATTTT.

This chain uses TRBV9 with TRBJ2-3; TRBD2 matches at 14 bases. Germline assignment: CDR1 SGDLS and CDR2 YYNGEE. This CDR3 is built from 15 residues. V gave up 4 bases and J gave up 6 bases; unmatched junction bases: 4. CDR3 nucleotides: TGTGCCAGCAGCCGGGGACTAGCGGGAGTGGATACGCAGTATTTT. Translating gives CASSRGLAGVDTQYF.

The chain has TRBV28 and TRBJ1-5; D gene unclear. Trimming removed 4 bases from V and 6 bases from J, with 13 bases in between. Germline V gene data show CDR1 as MDHEN and CDR2 as SYDVKM. This CDR3 is 14 amino acids long. CDR3 sequence reads: CASSSVGVAQPQHF. CDR3 nucleotide sequence: TGTGCCAGCAGTTCCGTCGGGGTCGCTCAGCCCCAGCATTTT.

This chain links TRBV19 with TRBJ2-7; TRBD2 agrees at 8 bases. CDR1 is LNHDA, CDR2 SQIVND, per germline (reference sequence). This CDR3 comprises 15 residues. V lost 5 bases, J lost 2 bases, and 8 bases stayed unmatched. For the CDR3, the DNA is TGTGCCAGTAGTCTCGGTGTAGCGGGGACCTACGAGCAGTACTTC. This sequence encodes CASSLGVAGTYEQYF.

This chain joins TRBV5-4 and TRBJ2-1, with 7 bases aligning to TRBD2. CDR1 is SGHNT, CDR2 YYREEE, per germline (reference sequence). V lost 0 bases to trimming and J lost 2 bases; unmatched junction nucleotides: 5. The length of the CDR3 is 16 residues. The CDR3 sequence: CASSLALAGAYNEQFF. The DNA for the CDR3 is TGTGCCAGCAGCTTGGCGCTTGCGGGAGCCTACAATGAGCAGTTCTTC.